This TCR beta chain was obtained from a study of radiation and T cells in renal cell carcinoma. Sample time point: blood 2 weeks post-SBRT. The treatment here: 15 Gy SBRT to primary tumor, nephrectomy 4 weeks later. TCRdb's table, derived via immunoSEQ multiplex PCR, lists solely in-frame clones and lacks some. Of 100,000 to 150,000 clones listed, 81% are singletons. With V trimmed by 4 bases and J by 5 bases, 10 bases remained unmatched. This CDR3 contains 15 residues. CDR1 SEHNR and CDR2 FQNEAQ come from the germline V gene (reference sequence). This clone occurred a few times. This TCR was recovered from a man aged 45-60 years with renal cell carcinoma. Here the sequenced sample was blood, taken from a patient whose treatment included radiotherapy and nephrectomy. This chain joins TRBV7-9 and TRBJ2-5; 7 nucleotides agree with TRBD1. The CDR3 region is CASSWDSRDFETQYF. CDR3 nucleotides: TGTGCCAGCAGCTGGGACAGTCGGGATTTTGAGACCCAGTACTTC.